Below, 27 T cell receptor beta chains from the same sample are listed, as sequenced in a study of shared clonotypes between healthy human individuals. Clones were read by immunoSEQ multiplex PCR, and TCRdb kept only the in-frame ones, dropping some. The sample consists of about 2.1 million clones, 80% to 95% of them appearing once. Cells designated naive CD8 were CD45RO-negative and were positively selected for CCR7, with terminally differentiated effector memory CD45RA+ cells excluded. The sequencing sample was made of naive CD8+ T cells from PBMCs. Every receptor here comes from a man younger than 30 in good health. Some clones in this sample may be carry-over from other donors' samples.

Details on this clone: This sample also contains other DNA sequences that code for the same CDR3. V usage is TRBV19 and J usage is TRBJ1-3; D unclear. Germline CDR1 LNHDA, CDR2 SQIVND (reference sequence). V dropped 2 bases and J dropped 2 bases, with 1 base sitting between them. This CDR3 comprises 12 residues. The chain's CDR3 is CASSIPGNTIYF. DNA for the CDR3: TGTGCCAGTAGTATACCTGGAAACACCATATATTTT.

V is TRBV5-1 and J is TRBJ2-1; D remains unclear. The V end was cut by 7 bases, the J end by 1 base, with 9 bases between. Germline CDR1 SGHRS, CDR2 YFSETQ. The CDR3 totals 13 residues. The CDR3 coding sequence is TGCGCCAGCCACTACCAGTCCTACAATGAGCAGTTCTTC. It translates to CASHYQSYNEQFF.

This clone was seen once. This chain uses TRBV27 with TRBJ2-1; 7 nucleotides line up with TRBD2. V gave up 6 bases and J gave up 8 bases; unmatched junction bases: 4. Germline V lookup: CDR1 MNHEY, CDR2 SMNVEV (reference sequence). CDR3 length: 12 residues. The chain's CDR3 is CASRRLADEQFF. The CDR3 nucleotides read TGTGCCAGCAGGAGACTAGCCGATGAGCAGTTCTTC.

This clone occurred once. The chain links TRBV19 to TRBJ1-2; TRBD1 matches at 9 bases. This CDR3 is built from 13 residues. Germline loops: CDR1 LNHDA, CDR2 SQIVND (reference sequence). Germline trimming cut 10 bases from V and 0 bases from J; bases unmatched to any gene: 3. In DNA form, the CDR3 reads TGTGCCACCCGACAGGGGGCTAACTATGGCTACACCTTC. Protein sequence: CATRQGANYGYTF. Combining the CDR3 with reference TRBV19 and TRBJ1-2 gives the whole variable domain DGGITQSPKYLFRKEGQNVTLSCEQNLNHDAMYWYRQDPGQGLRLIYYSQIVNDFQKGDIAEGYSVSREKKESFPLTVTSAQKNPTAFYLCATRQGANYGYTFGSGTRLTVV.

The chain joins TRBV5-1 to TRBJ1-1, with D possibly TRBD1 on 5 matching bases. Per the germline V gene, CDR1 is SGHRS and CDR2 is YFSETQ. V shed 4 bases and J shed 0 bases, with 13 bases lying between them. The CDR3 loop spans 15 amino acids. CDR3 DNA sequence: TGCGCCAGCAGCCTGGCTACGGGGCTGAACACTGAAGCTTTCTTT. Translation: CASSLATGLNTEAFF.

The chain carries TRBV5-1 and TRBJ1-3, with D perhaps TRBD1 (5 bases). CDR1 is SGHRS, CDR2 YFSETQ, per germline. The CDR3 consists of 15 residues. The V gene lost 4 bases and the J gene lost 4 bases, with 15 bases spanning the gap. The CDR3 here is CASSPTGTEGNTIYF. CDR3 DNA: TGCGCCAGCAGCCCAACCGGGACCGAAGGAAACACCATATATTTT.

In its sample, this clone was seen once. The chain carries TRBV19 and TRBJ2-7, with 11 nucleotides matching TRBD1. This CDR3 contains 13 residues. V shed 3 bases, J shed 7 bases, and the junction held 2 bases outside the gene matches. Germline CDR1 LNHDA, CDR2 SQIVND (reference sequence). CDR3 bases: TGTGCCAGTAGTATGGGACAGGGGGGGGAGCAGTACTTC. Translated: CASSMGQGGEQYF.

About this clone: An end of the junction does not agree with germline; a read error may underlie this. Additional DNA sequences in this sample encode the identical CDR3. The chain uses TRBV4-3 and TRBJ2-7; D unresolved. Per germline, CDR1 LGHNA and CDR2 YSLEER. The CDR3 loop spans 14 amino acids. CDR3 residues: CASSPALASYEQYF. The CDR3 DNA reads TGCGCCAGCAGCCCTGCCTTAGCCTCCTACGAGCAGTATTTC.

The chain joins TRBV4-2 to TRBJ2-3, with TRBD2 identical over 9 bases. The CDR3 has 19 amino acids. J gave up 3 bases and V 2 bases, and 15 bases lay outside the gene matches. Germline V CDR1 and CDR2: LGHNA, YNFKEQ. As DNA, the CDR3 is TGTGCCAGCAGCCAATCCGGGACACAGGTGGCGGGAGGGACAGATACGCAGTATTTT. This sequence encodes CASSQSGTQVAGGTDTQYF.

Details on this clone: The sample carries other DNA sequences with the same CDR3. This rearrangement joins TRBV19 to TRBJ2-2, with TRBD2 matching 7 bases. CDR3 size: 16 residues. Trimming at V came to 0 bases and at J to 2 bases, leaving 3 bases not matched to a gene. From germline, CDR1 is LNHDA and CDR2 SQIVND (reference sequence). CDR3 loop: CASSIEAGTNTGELFF. The DNA for the CDR3 is TGTGCCAGTAGTATAGAAGCGGGGACTAACACCGGGGAGCTGTTTTTT.

The rearrangement links TRBV5-1 to TRBJ2-2; TRBD2 aligns across 7 bases. The junction had 15 bases not matched to a gene; V was cut back by 0 bases and J by 7 bases. The CDR3 is 18 amino acids. Germline CDR1 and CDR2: SGHRS and YFSETQ. CDR3 in amino acids: CASSLVPAGEGLGGELFF. The DNA for the CDR3 is TGCGCCAGCAGCTTGGTCCCTGCGGGAGAGGGGCTGGGCGGGGAGCTGTTTTTT.

This rearrangement joins TRBV5-6 to TRBJ1-1; D remains ambiguous. Germline loops: CDR1 SGHDT, CDR2 YYEEEE. V lost 3 bases and J lost 5, with 17 bases in between. The length of the CDR3 is 15 residues. The CDR3 loop reads CASSSLEEGMTEAFF. Written as DNA, the CDR3 is TGTGCCAGCAGCTCGCTCGAAGAAGGGATGACTGAAGCTTTCTTT.

The chain is built from TRBV14 and TRBJ2-7; D is possibly TRBD2 (5 bases). Germline loops: CDR1 SGHDN, CDR2 FVKESK. V shed 4 bases and J shed 6 bases, with 22 bases lying between them. CDR3 size: 16 residues. CDR3 in amino acids: CASSPEHRMLGVEQYF. The CDR3 region has the DNA TGTGCCAGCAGCCCTGAACACCGAATGTTGGGAGTCGAGCAGTACTTC.

The chain recombines TRBV6-6 with TRBJ1-1; D is undetermined. Trimming left V 5 bases short and J 2 bases short, with 9 bases between. In germline, CDR1 is MNHNY, CDR2 SVGAGI (reference sequence). This CDR3 comprises 13 residues. In nucleotides, the CDR3 is TGTGCCAGCAGTCTTAACAGCAACACTGAAGCTTTCTTT. This codes for CASSLNSNTEAFF.

This clone was found once. The CDR3 region is CASSASRGYSNQPQHF. In DNA, the CDR3 is TGTGCCAGCAGCGCAAGTAGAGGGTATAGCAATCAGCCCCAGCATTTT. The rearrangement joins TRBV9 to TRBJ1-5; no definite D call. The V gene lost 3 bases and the J gene lost 0 bases, with 13 bases spanning the gap. CDR1 is SGDLS and CDR2 is YYNGEE in the germline V gene. This CDR3 spans 16 amino acids.

CDR3 sequence reads: CASSPVPGGGEQYF. CDR3 coding DNA: TGTGCCAGTAGCCCAGTCCCAGGGGGCGGGGAGCAGTACTTC. This chain links TRBV19 with TRBJ2-7, with 8 bases matching TRBD1. V lost 6 bases to trimming and J lost 7 bases; unmatched junction nucleotides: 11. The CDR3 runs to 14 residues. The V gene's germline CDR1 is LNHDA and CDR2 SQIVND (reference sequence).

This clone was counted a single time. This sequence joins TRBV6-6 and TRBJ1-1; D not certain. CDR3 length: 11 amino acids. V dropped 6 bases and J dropped 6 bases, with 8 bases sitting between them. CDR1 and CDR2 from the germline V gene are MNHNY and SVGAGI (reference sequence). CDR3 in DNA: TGTGCCAGCAGGAGTGGCGCTGAAGCTTTCTTT. Amino acids: CASRSGAEAFF.

Remarks on this clone: The same CDR3 is also encoded by other DNA sequences in this sample. The genes are TRBV28 and TRBJ1-5; D remains ambiguous. Germline V CDR1 and CDR2: MDHEN, SYDVKM. The CDR3 is 13 amino acids. The V gene lost 3 bases and the J gene lost 4 bases, with 7 bases spanning the gap. CDR3 sequence reads: CASSFHPNQPQHF. CDR3 coding DNA: TGTGCCAGCAGTTTCCATCCAAATCAGCCCCAGCATTTT. The full variable domain, rest sourced from reference TRBV28 and TRBJ1-5, is DVKVTQSSRYLVKRTGEKVFLECVQDMDHENMFWYRQDPGLGLRLIYFSYDVKMKEKGDIPEGYSVSREKKERFSLILESASTNQTSMYLCASSFHPNQPQHFGDGTRLSIL.

The chain joins TRBV19 to TRBJ1-5; D is undetermined. Trimming removed 3 bases at V and 6 bases at J, with 18 bases between. The CDR3 consists of 16 residues. CDR1 is LNHDA and CDR2 is SQIVND in the germline V gene (reference sequence). The CDR3 loop is CASSIGSPEFGQPQHF. Written as DNA, the CDR3 is TGTGCCAGTAGTATCGGCTCTCCAGAGTTCGGTCAGCCCCAGCATTTT. Filled out from reference TRBV19 and TRBJ1-5, the complete variable domain reads DGGITQSPKYLFRKEGQNVTLSCEQNLNHDAMYWYRQDPGQGLRLIYYSQIVNDFQKGDIAEGYSVSREKKESFPLTVTSAQKNPTAFYLCASSIGSPEFGQPQHFGDGTRLSIL.

The genes are TRBV19 and TRBJ1-1, with 8 bases matching TRBD1. Losses at the gene ends were 7 bases for V and 4 bases for J; bases not matched to a gene: 8. This CDR3 is built from 14 residues. Germline V lookup: CDR1 LNHDA, CDR2 SQIVND (reference sequence). CDR3 sequence reads: CASKDRGYSTEAFF. CDR3 DNA sequence: TGTGCCAGTAAAGACAGGGGATACTCCACTGAAGCTTTCTTT. The variable domain in full, completed from reference TRBV19 and TRBJ1-1, reads DGGITQSPKYLFRKEGQNVTLSCEQNLNHDAMYWYRQDPGQGLRLIYYSQIVNDFQKGDIAEGYSVSREKKESFPLTVTSAQKNPTAFYLCASKDRGYSTEAFFGQGTRLTVV.

The rearrangement uses TRBV9 and TRBJ2-2; D may be TRBD1 (6 bases). V was clipped by 4 bases and J by 7 bases, with 23 bases between them. CDR3 size: 17 residues. Germline loops: CDR1 SGDLS, CDR2 YYNGEE. CDR3 in DNA: TGTGCCAGCAGCCCCCGAGGACAGACGTACATTGACGGGGAGCTGTTTTTT. Its protein product is CASSPRGQTYIDGELFF.

This rearrangement joins TRBV7-9 to TRBJ1-1; tentatively, D is TRBD1 (6 bases). Germline loops: CDR1 SEHNR, CDR2 FQNEAQ (reference sequence). With 4 bases removed from V and 4 bases from J, the gap between germline ends came to 16 bases. The CDR3 totals 15 residues. DNA of the CDR3: TGTGCCAGCAGCTCCTCGGGGGGCAGGGGCACTGAAGCTTTCTTT. This codes for CASSSSGGRGTEAFF.

The chain uses TRBV6-5 and TRBJ2-7; D is perhaps TRBD2 (5 bases). CDR3 length: 12 amino acids. The V gene's germline CDR1 is MNHEY and CDR2 SVGAGI. Trimming cost V 2 bases and J 7 bases, with 9 bases left between them. The CDR3 DNA follows: TGTGCCAGCAGTTACGCCGGACTTGAGCAGTACTTC. This encodes CASSYAGLEQYF.

The V and J genes are TRBV9 and TRBJ1-2, with a tentative D call TRBD1 (5 bases). Between the trimmed V and J ends, which lost 4 bases and 3 bases, there was a span of 16 bases. CDR3 length: 15 residues. Germline V gene data show CDR1 as SGDLS and CDR2 as YYNGEE. The CDR3 sequence: CASSTSVLGDYGYTF. The CDR3 DNA sequence: TGTGCCAGCAGCACCTCAGTCCTAGGGGACTATGGCTACACCTTC.

The J gene is TRBJ2-2, the V gene TRBV27; the match to TRBD2 covers 7 bases. The junction had 4 bases not matched to a gene; V was cut back by 8 bases and J by 7 bases. CDR3 size: 12 residues. Germline CDR1 is MNHEY and CDR2 is SMNVEV (reference sequence). The CDR3 DNA is TGTGCCAGCCACCCGGGGGGCGGGGAGCTGTTTTTT. This gives the protein CASHPGGGELFF.

The CDR3 reads CASSQDSGDDSYEQYF. The CDR3 DNA follows: TGTGCCAGCAGCCAAGATTCGGGAGACGACTCCTACGAGCAGTACTTC. The chain links TRBV14 to TRBJ2-7; a weak D match, TRBD2 (6 bases). Germline V lookup: CDR1 SGHDN, CDR2 FVKESK. V was shortened by 0 bases and J by 0 bases, with 12 bases between the two germline ends. This CDR3 comprises 16 residues.

This sequence joins TRBV27 and TRBJ1-1; 9 bases are a match to TRBD1. CDR3 size: 14 residues. The trim removed 6 bases at V and 4 bases at J, leaving 6 bases unmatched. Germline CDR1 reads MNHEY; CDR2 reads SMNVEV (reference sequence). The CDR3 bases are TGTGCCAGCAGGGAACAGGGGGCTGGCACTGAAGCTTTCTTT. This sequence encodes CASREQGAGTEAFF.